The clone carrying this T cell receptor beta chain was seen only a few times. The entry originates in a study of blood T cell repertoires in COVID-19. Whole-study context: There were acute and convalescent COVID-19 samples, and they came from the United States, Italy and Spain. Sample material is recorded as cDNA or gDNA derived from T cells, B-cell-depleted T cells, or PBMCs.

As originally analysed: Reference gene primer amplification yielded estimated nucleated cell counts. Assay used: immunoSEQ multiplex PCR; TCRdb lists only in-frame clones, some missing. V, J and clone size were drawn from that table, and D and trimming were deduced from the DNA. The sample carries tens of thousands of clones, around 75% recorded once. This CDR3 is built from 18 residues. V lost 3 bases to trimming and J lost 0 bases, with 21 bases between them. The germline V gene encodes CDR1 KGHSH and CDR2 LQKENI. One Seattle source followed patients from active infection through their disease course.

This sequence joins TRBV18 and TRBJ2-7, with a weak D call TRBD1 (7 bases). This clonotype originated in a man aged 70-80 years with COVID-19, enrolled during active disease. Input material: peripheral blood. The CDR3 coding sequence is TGTGCCAGCTCACCCAACCTCCCGACAGGGAGGAGCTCCTACGAGCAGTACTTC. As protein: CASSPNLPTGRSSYEQYF.